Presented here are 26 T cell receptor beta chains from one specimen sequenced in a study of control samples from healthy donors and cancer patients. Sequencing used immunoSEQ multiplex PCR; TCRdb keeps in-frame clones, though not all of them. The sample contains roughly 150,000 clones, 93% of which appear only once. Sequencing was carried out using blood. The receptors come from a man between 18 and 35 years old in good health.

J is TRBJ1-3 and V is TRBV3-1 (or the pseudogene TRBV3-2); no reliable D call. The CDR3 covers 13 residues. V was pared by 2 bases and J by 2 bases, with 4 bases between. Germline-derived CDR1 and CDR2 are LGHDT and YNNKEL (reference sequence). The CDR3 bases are TGTGCCAGCAGCCAAAAGCCTGGAAACACCATATATTTT. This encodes CASSQKPGNTIYF.

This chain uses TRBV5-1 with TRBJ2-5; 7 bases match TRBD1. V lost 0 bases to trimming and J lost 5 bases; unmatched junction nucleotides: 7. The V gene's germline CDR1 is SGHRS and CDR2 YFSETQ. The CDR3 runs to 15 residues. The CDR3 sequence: CASSLDRGVRETQYF. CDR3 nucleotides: TGCGCCAGCAGCTTGGACAGGGGAGTGCGGGAGACCCAGTACTTC.

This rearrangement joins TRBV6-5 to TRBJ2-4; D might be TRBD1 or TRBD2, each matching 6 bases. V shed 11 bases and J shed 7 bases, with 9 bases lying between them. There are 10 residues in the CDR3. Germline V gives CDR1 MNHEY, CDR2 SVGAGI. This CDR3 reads CALGGNIQYF. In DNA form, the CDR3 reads TGTGCCCTGGGGGGCAACATTCAGTACTTC.

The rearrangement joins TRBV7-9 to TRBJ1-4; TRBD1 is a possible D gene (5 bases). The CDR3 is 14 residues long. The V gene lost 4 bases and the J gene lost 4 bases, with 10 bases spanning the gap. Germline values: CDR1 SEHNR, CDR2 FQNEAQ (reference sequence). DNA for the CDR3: TGTGCCAGCAGCTGGGGCAGCTTTAATGAAAAACTGTTTTTT. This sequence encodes CASSWGSFNEKLFF.

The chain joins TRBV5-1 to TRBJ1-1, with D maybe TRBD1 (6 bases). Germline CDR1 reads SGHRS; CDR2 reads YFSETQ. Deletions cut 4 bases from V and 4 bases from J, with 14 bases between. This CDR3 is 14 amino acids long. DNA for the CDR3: TGCGCCAGCAGCCCGGGGGGACACTTCACTGAAGCTTTCTTT. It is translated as CASSPGGHFTEAFF.

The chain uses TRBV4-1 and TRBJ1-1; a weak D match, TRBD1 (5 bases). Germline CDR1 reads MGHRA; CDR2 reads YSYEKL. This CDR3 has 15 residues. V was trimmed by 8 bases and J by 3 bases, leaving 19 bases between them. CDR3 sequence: CASGGEDPFDTEAFF. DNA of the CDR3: TGCGCCAGCGGGGGGGAGGACCCCTTCGACACTGAAGCTTTCTTT.

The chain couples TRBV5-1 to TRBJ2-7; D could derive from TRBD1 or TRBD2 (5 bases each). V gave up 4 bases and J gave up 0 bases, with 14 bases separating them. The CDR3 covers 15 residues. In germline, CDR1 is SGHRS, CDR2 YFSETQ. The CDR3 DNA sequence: TGCGCCAGCAGCCTCGAGGGGCATAACTCCTACGAGCAGTACTTC. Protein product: CASSLEGHNSYEQYF.

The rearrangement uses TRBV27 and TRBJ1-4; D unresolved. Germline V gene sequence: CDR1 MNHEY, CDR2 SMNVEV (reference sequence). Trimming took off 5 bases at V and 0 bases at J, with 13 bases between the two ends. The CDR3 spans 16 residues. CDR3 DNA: TGTGCCAGCAGTCCCCTGGCGTCTCCAACTAATGAAAAACTGTTTTTT. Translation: CASSPLASPTNEKLFF.

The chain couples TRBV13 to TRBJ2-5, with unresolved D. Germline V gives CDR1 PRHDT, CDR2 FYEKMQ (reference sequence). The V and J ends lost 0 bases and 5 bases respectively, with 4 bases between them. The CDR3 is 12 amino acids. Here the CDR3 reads CASSLGWETQYF. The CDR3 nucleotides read TGTGCCAGCAGCTTAGGGTGGGAGACCCAGTACTTC.

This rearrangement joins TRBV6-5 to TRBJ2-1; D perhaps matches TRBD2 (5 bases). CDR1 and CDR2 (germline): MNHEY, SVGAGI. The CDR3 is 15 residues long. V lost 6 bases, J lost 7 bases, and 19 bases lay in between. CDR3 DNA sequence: TGTGCCAGCAGCGATATAGGACTTCCACGGAATGAGCAGTTCTTC. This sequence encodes CASSDIGLPRNEQFF.

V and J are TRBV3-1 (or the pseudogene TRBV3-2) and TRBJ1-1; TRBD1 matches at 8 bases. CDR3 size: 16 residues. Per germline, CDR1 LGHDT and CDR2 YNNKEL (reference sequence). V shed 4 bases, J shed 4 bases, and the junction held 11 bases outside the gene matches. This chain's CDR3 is CASSPGTYRGATEAFF. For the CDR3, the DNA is TGTGCCAGCAGCCCGGGGACCTACAGGGGGGCCACTGAAGCTTTCTTT.

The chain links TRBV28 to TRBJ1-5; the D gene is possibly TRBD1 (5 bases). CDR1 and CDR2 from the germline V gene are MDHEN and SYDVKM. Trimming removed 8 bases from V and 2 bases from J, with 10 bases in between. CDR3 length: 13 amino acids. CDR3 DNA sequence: TGTGCCAGCGAGGGGAGCGGCAATCAGCCCCAGCATTTT. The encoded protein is CASEGSGNQPQHF.

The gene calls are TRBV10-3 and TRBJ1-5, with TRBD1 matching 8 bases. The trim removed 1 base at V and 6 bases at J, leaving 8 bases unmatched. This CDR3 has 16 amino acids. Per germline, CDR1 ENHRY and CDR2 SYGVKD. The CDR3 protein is CAISECRTGNSQPQHF. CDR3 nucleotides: TGTGCCATCAGTGAGTGTCGGACAGGGAATAGTCAGCCCCAGCATTTT.

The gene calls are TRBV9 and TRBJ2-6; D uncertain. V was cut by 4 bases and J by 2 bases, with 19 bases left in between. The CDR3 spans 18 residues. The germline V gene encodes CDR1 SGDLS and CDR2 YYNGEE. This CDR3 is CASSTQAVGFPGANVLTF. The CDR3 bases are TGTGCCAGCAGCACCCAAGCAGTGGGATTTCCTGGGGCCAACGTCCTGACTTTC.

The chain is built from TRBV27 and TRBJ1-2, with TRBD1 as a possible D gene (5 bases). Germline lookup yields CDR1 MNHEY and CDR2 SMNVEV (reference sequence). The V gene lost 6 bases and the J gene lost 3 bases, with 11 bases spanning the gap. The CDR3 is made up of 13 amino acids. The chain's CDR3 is CASSLGPYYGYTF. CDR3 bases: TGTGCCAGCAGCCTGGGACCATACTATGGCTACACCTTC.

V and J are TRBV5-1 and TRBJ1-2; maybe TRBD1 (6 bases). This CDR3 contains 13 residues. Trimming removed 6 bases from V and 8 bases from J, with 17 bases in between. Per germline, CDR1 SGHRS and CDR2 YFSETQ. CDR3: CASKTKQGSGYTF. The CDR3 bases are TGCGCCAGCAAAACAAAACAGGGATCCGGCTACACCTTC.

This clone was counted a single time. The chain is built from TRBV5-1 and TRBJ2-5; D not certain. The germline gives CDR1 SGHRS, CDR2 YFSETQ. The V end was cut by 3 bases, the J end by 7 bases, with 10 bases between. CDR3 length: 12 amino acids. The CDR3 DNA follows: TGCGCCAGCAGCTCTTTGTTAGGGACCCAGTACTTC. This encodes CASSSLLGTQYF.

CDR3 DNA sequence: TGCGCCAGCAGTCATTTCAGTTTTAGCTCCTACAATGAGCAGTTCTTC. It encodes CASSHFSFSSYNEQFF. The chain has TRBV23-1 and TRBJ2-1; D call uncertain. TRBV23-1 falls under the ORF class, with uncertain function. The V and J ends lost 3 bases and 0 bases respectively, with 12 bases between them. This CDR3 has 16 amino acids.

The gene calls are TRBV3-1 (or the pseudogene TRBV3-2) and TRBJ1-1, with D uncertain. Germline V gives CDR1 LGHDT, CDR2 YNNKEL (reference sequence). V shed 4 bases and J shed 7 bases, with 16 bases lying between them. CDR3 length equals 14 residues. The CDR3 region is CASSLLLNGDEAFF. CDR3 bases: TGTGCCAGCAGCCTACTCCTTAACGGGGATGAAGCTTTCTTT.

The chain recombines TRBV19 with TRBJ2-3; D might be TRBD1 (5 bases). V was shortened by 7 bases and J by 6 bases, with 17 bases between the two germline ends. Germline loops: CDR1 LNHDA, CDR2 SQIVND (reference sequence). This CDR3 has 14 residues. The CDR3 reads CASKRGLTPDTQYF. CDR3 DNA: TGTGCCAGTAAAAGGGGCCTAACCCCCGATACGCAGTATTTT.

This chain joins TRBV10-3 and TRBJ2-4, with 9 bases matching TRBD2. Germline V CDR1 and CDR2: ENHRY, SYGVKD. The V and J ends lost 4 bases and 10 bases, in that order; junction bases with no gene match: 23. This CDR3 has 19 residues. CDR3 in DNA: TGTGCCATCAGTGGGCAGAGTGGGACGTTGCGGGGGGGCCCCTCGATTCAGTACTTC. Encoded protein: CAISGQSGTLRGGPSIQYF.

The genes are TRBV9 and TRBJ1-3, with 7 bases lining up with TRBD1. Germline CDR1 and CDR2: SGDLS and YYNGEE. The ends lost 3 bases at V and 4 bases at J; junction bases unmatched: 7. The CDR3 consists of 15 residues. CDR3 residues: CASSASQGPGNTIYF. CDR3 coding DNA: TGTGCCAGCAGCGCATCACAGGGGCCCGGAAACACCATATATTTT.

The CDR3 protein is CASSGVDYLLYNEQFF. The DNA of the CDR3 is TGTGCCAGCAGTGGGGTGGACTACCTCCTGTACAATGAGCAGTTCTTC. V gene TRBV28 combines with J gene TRBJ2-1; tentatively, D is TRBD2 (6 bases). V dropped 5 bases and J dropped 4 bases, with 18 bases sitting between them. CDR1 is MDHEN, CDR2 SYDVKM, per germline. The CDR3 is made up of 16 amino acids. The full variable domain, rest sourced from reference TRBV28 and TRBJ2-1, is DVKVTQSSRYLVKRTGEKVFLECVQDMDHENMFWYRQDPGLGLRLIYFSYDVKMKEKGDIPEGYSVSREKKERFSLILESASTNQTSMYLCASSGVDYLLYNEQFFGPGTRLTVL.

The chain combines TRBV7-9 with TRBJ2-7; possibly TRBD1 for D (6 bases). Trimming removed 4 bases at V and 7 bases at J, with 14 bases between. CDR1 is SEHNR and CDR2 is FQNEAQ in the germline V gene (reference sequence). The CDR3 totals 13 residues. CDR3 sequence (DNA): TGTGCCAGCAGCTCCCGGGACACCTTAGAGCAGTACTTC. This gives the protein CASSSRDTLEQYF.

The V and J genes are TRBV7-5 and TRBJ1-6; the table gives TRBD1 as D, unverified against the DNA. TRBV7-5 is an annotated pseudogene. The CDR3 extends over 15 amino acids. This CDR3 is CARSYYRGYNSPLHF. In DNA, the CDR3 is TGTGCCAGAAGCTATTACAGGGGTTATAATTCACCCCTCCACTTT.

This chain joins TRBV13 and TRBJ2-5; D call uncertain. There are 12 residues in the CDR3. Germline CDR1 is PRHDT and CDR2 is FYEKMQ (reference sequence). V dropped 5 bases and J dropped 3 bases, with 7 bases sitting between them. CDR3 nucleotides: TGTGCCAGCAGCAGGAGAGAAGAGACCCAGTACTTC. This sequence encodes CASSRREETQYF. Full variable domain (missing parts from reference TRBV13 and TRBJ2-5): AAGVIQSPRHLIKEKRETATLKCYPIPRHDTVYWYQQGPGQDPQFLISFYEKMQSDKGSIPDRFSAQQFSDYHSELNMSSLELGDSALYFCASSRREETQYFGPGTRLLVL.